What follows describes a single T cell receptor beta chain. The antigen remains unidentified. The data originate from a study of T cell responses to AZD1222 COVID-19 vaccine. Trimming cost V 3 bases and J 2 bases; bases outside gene matches: 5. The CDR3 totals 15 residues. The V gene's germline CDR1 is SGHNT and CDR2 YYREEE (reference sequence). This table comes from immunoSEQ multiplex PCR, and its TCRdb copy is limited to in-frame clones, with some not included. The profile shows roughly 80,000 clones, 85% to 90% of them singletons. Study-level points and caveats: Only a handful of AZD1222 recipients, five to seven in all, had baseline seropositivity.

Sequencing used peripheral blood, obtained on day 0 of MenACWY control vaccination. The rearrangement uses TRBV5-4 and TRBJ2-7; TRBD2 aligns across 10 bases. This sequence was found in an adult in good health. The CDR3 bases are TGTGCCAGCAGCTCGGGACTAGCGAGCGCCTACGAGCAGTACTTC. Translation gives CASSSGLASAYEQYF.